The 3 T cell receptor beta chains listed next were all sequenced from one sample in a study of T cell responses to AZD1222 COVID-19 vaccine. Produced via immunoSEQ multiplex PCR; TCRdb's table is partial and in-frame only. The sample has around 80,000 clones, 80% to 90% seen once. This specimen consisted of peripheral blood, obtained 28 days after the second AZD1222 dose. These receptors were obtained from an adult who received the AZD1222 COVID-19 vaccine.

This clone has only a few counts. This sequence joins TRBV6-5 and TRBJ1-4; 8 nucleotides agree with TRBD1. The V gene end was trimmed by 8 bases and the J gene end by 8 bases; junction bases not matched to a gene: 7. The V gene's germline CDR1 is MNHEY and CDR2 SVGAGI. The length of the CDR3 is 13 residues. In DNA, the CDR3 is TGTGCCAGCTCAACAGGGGGAGAAGAAAAACTGTTTTTT. It translates to CASSTGGEEKLFF.

V and J are TRBV18 and TRBJ2-3, with 9 bases aligning to TRBD1. V was pared by 3 bases and J by 3 bases, with 1 base of the junction left unmatched. The CDR3 length is 14 residues. Germline values: CDR1 KGHSH, CDR2 LQKENI. CDR3 nucleotide sequence: TGTGCCAGCTCACCGGACAGGGGAACAGATACGCAGTATTTT. It codes for CASSPDRGTDTQYF.

The V call is TRBV18, the J call TRBJ2-3, with D possibly matching TRBD1 (6 bases). V dropped 1 base and J dropped 3 bases, with 11 bases sitting between them. Germline CDR1 is KGHSH and CDR2 is LQKENI. This CDR3 spans 15 amino acids. As DNA, the CDR3 is TGTGCCAGCTCACCACGGGCAGGGGAAACAGATACGCAGTATTTT. This gives the protein CASSPRAGETDTQYF.